This T cell receptor beta chain was identified during a study of naive and memory T cell subsets. Study observations and caveats: TCR transcript changes with activation or differentiation may affect this RNA method.

Looked up from germline, CDR1 is SGDLS and CDR2 is YYNGEE. The ends lost 2 bases at V and 2 bases at J; junction bases unmatched: 3. The CDR3 is 14 amino acids. For blood and skin samples, reverse transcription used TCR alpha and beta constant primers. Four PCR rounds used nested alpha and beta constant region primers plus the SP2 primer. TCRdb re-called the 5' RACE reads through MiXCR, storing one row per CDR3 protein. The sample contains just over 25,000 distinct CDR3 sequences, under 30% of which appear only once. Whole-blood samples were less than 3 ml of peripheral blood from healthy adult volunteers. An oligonucleotide containing a UMI was ligated to the 3' end of TCR cDNA. This clonotype has a handful of counts. Its antigen is as yet unknown.

The V and J genes are TRBV9 and TRBJ2-5; 7 nucleotides align to TRBD1. The sequence was collected from a female donor in good health. The CDR3: CASSVGQVQETQYF. CDR3 DNA sequence: TGTGCCAGCAGCGTTGGACAGGTTCAAGAGACCCAGTACTTC.